The 17 T cell receptor beta chains in this list originate from one sample, sequenced in a study of cytomegalovirus exposure and HLA in healthy donors. In the PCR, 60 Vbeta and 13 Jbeta primers were used. Using immunoSEQ multiplex PCR, the repertoire was profiled, and TCRdb retains in-frame clones only, with some absent. This sample carries about 64,000 clones, 65% to 90% of them seen once, and the ten largest clones take approximately 11%. Sequenced material: PBMCs. Every receptor here comes from a female donor in good health and CMV-seronegative.

This chain connects TRBV27 to TRBJ2-3, with D possibly TRBD2 on 7 matching bases. Per the germline V gene, CDR1 is MNHEY and CDR2 is SMNVEV (reference sequence). CDR3 length: 17 amino acids. V lost 6 bases and J 2 bases, leaving 21 bases between the germline ends. CDR3 sequence: CASSSGSGGPYTDTQYF. CDR3 nucleotide sequence: TGTGCCAGCAGCTCAGGATCCGGGGGGCCCTACACAGATACGCAGTATTTT.

The J gene is TRBJ2-5, the V gene TRBV27, with TRBD2 identical over 11 bases. With V trimmed by 4 bases and J by 2 bases, 9 bases remained unmatched. Germline loops: CDR1 MNHEY, CDR2 SMNVEV (reference sequence). CDR3 length equals 17 residues. CDR3 sequence reads: CASSSRTSGLLQETQYF. In DNA, the CDR3 is TGTGCCAGCAGTTCCCGGACTAGCGGGCTCCTTCAAGAGACCCAGTACTTC.

The chain couples TRBV11-2 to TRBJ2-1, with 7 bases that match TRBD2. Trimming cost V 3 bases and J 10 bases; bases outside gene matches: 9. The CDR3 is 14 amino acids. CDR1 and CDR2 from the germline V gene are SGHAT and FQNNGV. The CDR3 nucleotides are TGTGCCAGCAGCTTTCGGACTAGTCGCGGCGAGCAGTTCTTC. Amino acid sequence: CASSFRTSRGEQFF.

The CDR3 nucleotides read TGCGCCAGCAGCTTGGGTTCCCTCTCTGGGGCCAACGTCCTGACTTTC. It specifies CASSLGSLSGANVLTF. The V and J genes are TRBV5-1 and TRBJ2-6; no firm D call. Trimming stripped 0 bases from V and 0 bases from J, with 7 bases between. Germline CDR1 and CDR2: SGHRS and YFSETQ. The CDR3 spans 16 residues. The full variable domain, rest sourced from reference TRBV5-1 and TRBJ2-6, is KAGVTQTPRYLIKTRGQQVTLSCSPISGHRSVSWYQQTPGQGLQFLFEYFSETQRNKGNFPGRFSGRQFSNSRSEMNVSTLELGDSALYLCASSLGSLSGANVLTFGAGSRLTVL.

The chain joins TRBV10-3 to TRBJ2-5; TRBD2 matches at 9 bases. The CDR3 length is 18 residues. V shed 3 bases, J shed 2 bases, and the junction held 13 bases outside the gene matches. CDR1 and CDR2 (germline): ENHRY, SYGVKD. The CDR3 DNA reads as TGTGCCATCAGTGAATCCCAGGGGCTAGCGGGACTACAAGAGACCCAGTACTTC. This gives the protein CAISESQGLAGLQETQYF.

The genes are TRBV7-2 and TRBJ2-5; 14 bases line up with TRBD2. There are 15 residues in the CDR3. Germline V gene sequence: CDR1 SGHTA, CDR2 FQGNSA. The trim removed 5 bases at V and 5 bases at J, leaving 4 bases unmatched. CDR3 nucleotide sequence: TGTGCCAGCAGCCCGACTAGCGGGGGGGCTGAGACCCAGTACTTC. Protein product: CASSPTSGGAETQYF.

The chain links TRBV5-6 to TRBJ2-3, with TRBD2 as a possible D gene (6 bases). This CDR3 spans 17 amino acids. V dropped 5 bases and J dropped 7 bases, with 26 bases sitting between them. Germline loops: CDR1 SGHDT, CDR2 YYEEEE. Here the CDR3 DNA reads TGTGCCAGCAGTACCTTTCCGGGACTGATGAGCGGGTATACGCAGTATTTT. It encodes CASSTFPGLMSGYTQYF.

The chain is built from TRBV6-1 and TRBJ1-1, with D possibly being TRBD1 (6 bases). The CDR3 length is 15 residues. Germline loops: CDR1 MNHNS, CDR2 SASEGT. V shed 7 bases and J shed 0 bases, with 15 bases lying between them. CDR3 sequence: CASNEGGSMNTEAFF. The CDR3 DNA reads as TGTGCCAGCAACGAGGGGGGGTCCATGAACACTGAAGCTTTCTTT.

The V gene is TRBV7-8, the J gene TRBJ1-3; D unresolved. CDR3 length: 17 amino acids. V lost 0 bases and J lost 0, with 12 bases in between. CDR1 is SGHVS and CDR2 is FQNEAQ in the germline V gene. The CDR3 nucleotides are TGTGCCAGCAGCTTAGCGGTACAGCTAATCTCTGGAAACACCATATATTTT. It is translated as CASSLAVQLISGNTIYF. Using reference TRBV7-8 and TRBJ1-3 for the parts outside the CDR3, the full variable domain is GAGVSQSPRYKVAKRGQDVALRCDPISGHVSLFWYQQALGQGPEFLTYFQNEAQLDKSGLPSDRFFAERPEGSVSTLKIQRTQQEDSAVYLCASSLAVQLISGNTIYFGEGSWLTVV.

This clone was seen just once. CDR3 coding DNA: TGTGCCAGCAGCCAAGATGTCACAGGGCGAAGCAATCAGCCCCAGCATTTT. It codes for CASSQDVTGRSNQPQHF. The gene calls are TRBV4-2 and TRBJ1-5; weak D call: TRBD1 (6 bases). CDR3 length equals 17 residues. Trimming shortened V by 0 bases and J by 1 base, and 13 bases separated the two germline ends. CDR1 and CDR2 (germline): LGHNA, YNFKEQ.

This clone was recorded a few times. The rearrangement joins TRBV14 to TRBJ2-7; 7 bases map to TRBD2. J gave up 4 bases and V 3 bases, and 9 bases lay outside the gene matches. This CDR3 is 15 amino acids long. CDR1 is SGHDN, CDR2 FVKESK, per germline. The CDR3 loop reads CASSHRISGAYEQYF. CDR3 sequence (DNA): TGTGCCAGCAGCCACCGTATAAGCGGGGCTTACGAGCAGTACTTC.

The chain links TRBV10-3 to TRBJ2-1, with 7 positions matching TRBD2. The CDR3 is 14 residues long. The V gene's germline CDR1 is ENHRY and CDR2 SYGVKD. J lost 5 bases, V lost 6 bases, and 7 bases had no gene match. In DNA, the CDR3 is TGTGCCATCAGCTCCGGGACTACGAACAATGAGCAGTTCTTC. Translation gives CAISSGTTNNEQFF.

The gene calls are TRBV6-5 and TRBJ1-3; D gene unclear. Per the germline V gene, CDR1 is MNHEY and CDR2 is SVGAGI. V lost 0 bases to trimming and J lost 2 bases, with 11 bases between them. The CDR3 is 16 residues long. The CDR3 here is CASSYSTPSTGNTIYF. Written as DNA, the CDR3 is TGTGCCAGCAGTTACTCGACTCCTAGCACTGGAAACACCATATATTTT.

This clone showed up just a few times. CDR3 loop: CASSLQGIPQGEQYF. CDR3 bases: TGTGCCAGCAGTTTACAGGGGATACCTCAGGGGGAGCAGTACTTC. The J gene is TRBJ2-7, the V gene TRBV7-3; TRBD1 aligns across 7 bases. This CDR3 spans 15 amino acids. CDR1 and CDR2 from the germline V gene are SGHTA and FQGTGA. V lost 6 bases and J lost 7; bases outside the gene matches: 15.

As regards this clone: An end of the junction does not agree with germline; a read error may underlie this. Other DNA sequences within the sample encode an identical CDR3. V is TRBV30 and J is TRBJ2-2; D possibly corresponds to TRBD1 (6 bases). Germline-derived CDR1 and CDR2 are GTSNPN and SVGIG (reference sequence). The CDR3 runs to 16 residues. This CDR3 reads CAWTAVGGPNTGELFF. The CDR3 DNA reads as TGCGCCTGGACAGCGGTAGGGGGTCCGAACACCGGGGAGCTGTTTTTT.

J is TRBJ2-7 and V is TRBV27, with TRBD1 as a possible D gene (6 bases). Trimming removed 7 bases at V and 3 bases at J, with 13 bases between. Germline V CDR1 and CDR2: MNHEY, SMNVEV (reference sequence). The CDR3 spans 13 residues. CDR3 coding DNA: TGTGCCAGCAAACCTACAGGGTTCTACGAGCAGTACTTC. It encodes CASKPTGFYEQYF.

This clone has only a few counts. The chain uses TRBV6-5 and TRBJ1-2; D possibly corresponds to TRBD1 (5 bases). Trimming stripped 2 bases from V and 4 bases from J, with 14 bases between. CDR1 and CDR2 (germline): MNHEY, SVGAGI. The CDR3 is made up of 15 amino acids. CDR3 nucleotide sequence: TGTGCCAGCAGTTACCGAATCGACAGCATCTATGGCTACACCTTC. Amino acid sequence: CASSYRIDSIYGYTF.